This T cell receptor beta chain appears in the sequencing data of a study of blood T cells in healthy people across ages. General study findings and limits: Per-million-T-cell TCR beta diversity fell roughly linearly with age.

CDR3 length: 13 residues. CDR1 and CDR2 from the germline V gene are MNHEY and SMNVEV (reference sequence). Primers used in a second PCR of about 6 to 11 cycles were a sample-barcoded 5' primer and a J-beta primer mix. There were at least 2.5 million CDR3-containing paired-end reads obtained from each sample. Each CDR3 protein is one row after TCRdb ran MiXCR on the 5' RACE reads. The table includes 1 million or so distinct CDR3 sequences, approximately 25% detected once. A word on this clonotype: As yet, its antigen is unknown. At one of its ends the junction is not consistent with the germline gene, which may arise from a read error.

These same data were also listed under a study on T cells of mothers and their children. That paper states: Mother-child pairs who were related displayed a slightly higher overlap than unrelated pairs, a difference that was non-significant.

This TCR was recovered from a girl aged 2-10 years in good health. The sample was blood. This rearrangement joins TRBV27 to TRBJ2-5; 10 bases map to TRBD1. The CDR3 region is CASGFREGTGEFF. CDR3 nucleotides: TGTGCCAGCGGATTCAGGGAGGGGACAGGGGAGTTCTTC.